These 5 T cell receptor beta chains originate from one sample sequenced in a study of T cell clonality in common variable immunodeficiency. Assay used: immunoSEQ multiplex PCR; TCRdb lists only in-frame clones, some missing. The sample includes more than 35,000 clones, none of them occurring once. The material sequenced was peripheral blood mononuclear cells. The receptors here all came from a person between 18 and 70 years old in good health.

At least ten counts were recorded for this clone. The CDR3 extends 3 residues past the end of the read, so its final part is completed from the germline J gene. This chain uses TRBV10-1 with TRBJ2-3, with 11 bases aligning to TRBD2. The CDR3 loop spans 15 amino acids. Per germline, CDR1 WNHNN and CDR2 SYGVQD (reference sequence). V gave up 3 bases and J gave up 6 bases; unmatched junction bases: 5. CDR3: CASSETSGRDDTQYF. The CDR3 bases that were read are TGCGCCAGCAGTGAAACTAGCGGGAGAGACGATACG.

This clone was counted ten times or more. The read terminates 3 residues ahead of where the CDR3 ends, so the germline J gene completes it. The chain couples TRBV5-1 to TRBJ2-2; 8 bases align to TRBD2. V dropped 0 bases and J dropped 1; count of bases not matched to a gene: 5. Germline CDR1 reads SGHRS; CDR2 reads YFSETQ. CDR3 size: 17 residues. The CDR3: CASSLVGSGKNTGELFF. The sequenced part of the CDR3 DNA is TGCGCCAGCAGCTTGGTAGGTAGCGGGAAGAACACCGGGGAG.

Ten or more counts support this clone. The read terminates 3 residues before the CDR3 end, so the remaining end is supplied by the germline J gene. This chain links TRBV7-9 with TRBJ2-5; D ambiguous. Germline V lookup: CDR1 SEHNR, CDR2 FQNEAQ (reference sequence). The ends were cut back, 6 bases at V and 5 bases at J, with 13 bases in the middle. This CDR3 has 13 residues. CDR3 sequence reads: CASSLGEAETQYF. Partial CDR3 DNA: TGTGCCAGCAGTCTAGGAGAGGCGGAGACC.

This clone was counted at least ten times. Sequencing ends 3 residues short of the CDR3 end; the germline J gene provides the rest. The chain has TRBV20-1 and TRBJ2-2, with 8 positions matching TRBD2. The CDR3 totals 16 residues. Germline CDR1 DFQATT, CDR2 SNEGSKA (reference sequence). Trimming removed 4 bases from V and 3 bases from J; junction bases left unmatched: 10. CDR3 region: CSAKQERESDTGELFF. CDR3 DNA, as far as it was read: TGCAGTGCTAAACAGGAGCGGGAGTCGGACACCGGGGAG.

This clone was recorded many times. Sequencing ends 3 residues short of the CDR3 end; the germline J gene provides the rest. V is TRBV29-1 and J is TRBJ2-3; D could derive from TRBD1 or TRBD2 (5 bases each). The CDR3 runs to 16 residues. V lost 5 bases to trimming and J lost 0 bases, with 18 bases between them. CDR1 and CDR2 from the germline V gene are SQVTM and ANQGSEA. CDR3 amino acids: CSVRKRGVTSTDTQYF. CDR3 DNA (partial): TGCAGCGTTAGAAAGAGGGGCGTAACTAGCACAGATACG.